The rows below give T cell receptor beta chains drawn from one sample of a study of human T cells and chemical hapten exposure. TCRdb called the RACE reads again in MiXCR, with one record for every CDR3 protein. The repertoire has 55,000 to 75,000 distinct CDR3 sequences, 6.7% of them found once; the top ten carry under 2%. The specimen was whole blood, collected in connection with sensitization to the hapten diphenylcyclopropenone (DPC). Source of these receptors: a young woman with alopecia areata. Some clones in this sample may be carry-over from other donors' samples. Each CDR3 is given with its conserved first and last residue. D genes are given only for firm matches. Rows give clone size only sometimes, using once, few, many, or a class for an expanded clone.

NA	NA	TRBJ1-2	TRBV5-4	TGTGCCAGCACCGGGGGGGCGAAGGATGGCTACACCTTC	CASTGGAKDGYTF
TRBD1	NA	TRBJ2-1	TRBV11-2	TGTGCCAGCAGCCCCTCGTGGGGACAGGGTTACAATGAGCAGTTCTTC	CASSPSWGQGYNEQFF
TRBD2	many	TRBJ2-7	TRBV12-3/TRBV12-4	TGTGCCAGCAGTATTGGGACTAGCGGGGGCAAATACTCCTACGAGCAGTACTTC	CASSIGTSGGKYSYEQYF
TRBD2	many	TRBJ2-3	TRBV5-1	TGCGCCAGCAGCTTGAGGGTCGCGGGAGACACAGATACGCAGTATTTT	CASSLRVAGDTDTQYF
TRBD1	many	TRBJ2-5	TRBV7-6	TGTGCCAGCAGCCTCCGGGACAGAGGAGAGACCCAGTACTTC	CASSLRDRGETQYF
TRBD2	NA	TRBJ2-3	TRBV7-7	TGTGCTAGCAGCTTCATAACGCTAGCGGGGGGGAGGTCAGATACGCAGTATTTT	CASSFITLAGGRSDTQYF
NA	few	TRBJ2-6	TRBV5-6	TGTGCCAGCAGCTTGCCCACCTTGGGATCTGGGGCCAACGTCCTGACTTTC	CASSLPTLGSGANVLTF
NA	many	TRBJ2-1	TRBV4-1	TGCGCCAGCAGCCAAGGGCAGGGGGGGAATGAGCAGTTCTTC	CASSQGQGGNEQFF
NA	many	TRBJ1-6	TRBV5-6	TGTGCCAGCAGCTTGAGATATTCGGCACTGGGGTCCTATAATTCACCCCTCCACTTT	CASSLRYSALGSYNSPLHF
TRBD2	many	TRBJ2-5	TRBV20-1	TGCAGTGCTCCTCCCCATACACTAGCGGGGGGGCCTTTACGCGTCCAAGAGACCCAGTACTTC	CSAPPHTLAGGPLRVQETQYF
TRBD1	many	TRBJ1-5	TRBV2	TGTGCCAGCAGCAAGACAGGGTTTAATCAGCCCCAGCATTTT	CASSKTGFNQPQHF
TRBD2	few	TRBJ2-3	TRBV7-7	TGTGCTAGCAGCCAGGTAGCGGGGTTGGATACGCAGTATTTT	CASSQVAGLDTQYF
NA	many	TRBJ2-2	TRBV6-6	TGTGCCAGCAGTTACGGGGCCGGGGAGCTGTTTTTT	CASSYGAGELFF
NA	many	TRBJ2-4	TRBV6-1	TGTGCCAGCAGTGAAGTTGCGGGAACGATAGCCAAAAACATTCAGTACTTC	CASSEVAGTIAKNIQYF
NA	few	TRBJ1-5	TRBV6-1	TGTGCCAGCAGGACCCGATATAGCAATCAGCCCCAGCATTTT	CASRTRYSNQPQHF
TRBD1	NA	TRBJ1-4	TRBV7-9	TGTGCCAGCAGTTCATCGACAGGGAACACCTATGCAACTAATGAAAAACTGTTTTTT	CASSSSTGNTYATNEKLFF
NA	few	TRBJ1-2	TRBV25-1	TGTGCCACCATTGGACGGAATGGACAGCACTATGGCTACACCTTC	CATIGRNGQHYGYTF
NA	many	TRBJ2-3	TRBV7-3	TGTGCCAGCAGCCCCATTGGGGATACGCAGTATTTT	CASSPIGDTQYF
NA	many	TRBJ1-1	TRBV6-5	TGTGCCAGCAAGTCGACGTTGAACACTGAAGCTTTCTTT	CASKSTLNTEAFF
NA	NA	TRBJ1-3	TRBV7-9	TGTGCCAGCAGCCCGAAGGGTATCTCTGGAAACACCATATATTTT	CASSPKGISGNTIYF
NA	many	TRBJ2-2	TRBV29-1	TGCAGCGCCCTCCCTATGGGACGGAGCACCGGGGAGCTGTTTTTT	CSALPMGRSTGELFF
NA	many	TRBJ2-6	TRBV12-3/TRBV12-4	TGTGCCAGCAGAGCATTTGGGGACCTTGGCTCTGGGGCCAACGTCCTGACTTTC	CASRAFGDLGSGANVLTF
NA	once	TRBJ2-3	TRBV7-2	TGTGCCATTCTCCGGGATACGCAGTATTTT	CAILRDTQYF
NA	once	TRBJ2-7	TRBV10-3	TGTGCCATCAGTGAACAGTGCTACGAGCAGTACTTC	CAISEQCYEQYF
NA	few	TRBJ1-1	TRBV6-1	TGTGCCAGCAGCGAAGGGGTTGGCAGAGCTTTCTTT	CASSEGVGRAFF
TRBD2	many	TRBJ2-3	TRBV7-2	TGTGCCAGCAGCACAGGGACTAGCGGGGATACGCAGTATTTT	CASSTGTSGDTQYF
NA	many	TRBJ2-3	TRBV9	TGTGCCAGCAGCGGGGGGGCCTCCATACAAGATACGCAGTATTTT	CASSGGASIQDTQYF
NA	many	TRBJ1-2	TRBV14	TGTGCCAGCAGCCAGGGCGGACTGTCCTATGGCTACACCTTC	CASSQGGLSYGYTF
NA	many	TRBJ2-3	TRBV20-1	TGCAGTGCTAGAGATATGGCTAAAAGCACAGATACGCAGTATTTT	CSARDMAKSTDTQYF
TRBD1	many	TRBJ1-2	TRBV15	TGTGCCACCAGCAGACCGACAGGGGATGGCTACACCTTC	CATSRPTGDGYTF
TRBD1	many	TRBJ2-7	TRBV5-4	TGTGCCAGCAGCTCCAGGACAGGGGGCATCGACGAGCAGTACTTC	CASSSRTGGIDEQYF
NA	few	TRBJ1-1	TRBV6-6	TGTGCCAGCAAGGGCAACACTGAAGCTTTCTTT	CASKGNTEAFF
NA	few	TRBJ1-2	TRBV18	TGTGCCAGCTCACCACCGGTAGCACCCTCACAATTATGGAGCTACACCTTC	CASSPPVAPSQLWSYTF
NA	many	TRBJ1-2	TRBV6-5	TGTGCCAGCAGCCCAGACTGGAGGGCAGGGCTAACTAACTATGGCTACACCTTC	CASSPDWRAGLTNYGYTF
NA	many	TRBJ2-1	TRBV20-1	TGCAGTGCTAGGTCTGGGCCTATGCAGTTCTTC	CSARSGPMQFF
TRBD2	many	TRBJ2-7	TRBV13	TGTGCCAGCAGTTTCGGCGCGGGGGGGGCCAGCTCCTACGAGCAGTACTTC	CASSFGAGGASSYEQYF
TRBD2	many	TRBJ2-3	TRBV10-3	TGTGCCATCAGTTGGGGGCGGGGGGGCACAGATACGCAGTATTTT	CAISWGRGGTDTQYF
NA	many	TRBJ2-3	TRBV5-1	TGCGCCAGCAGCTCCAGGTCCACCGCAGATACGCAGTATTTT	CASSSRSTADTQYF
NA	NA	TRBJ2-2	TRBV10-3	TGTGCCATCAGCCCTTCGATGGGGAGAACGACTGCGAACACCGGGGAGCTGTTTTTT	CAISPSMGRTTANTGELFF
NA	many	TRBJ2-7	TRBV3-1	TGTGCCAGCAGCCAAACAGGGTTGGGTACGAGGACCTACGAGCAGTACTTC	CASSQTGLGTRTYEQYF
NA	many	TRBJ1-5	TRBV7-2	TGTGCCAGCAGCTTACGGGGACTGTTGAATCAGCCCCAGCATTTT	CASSLRGLLNQPQHF